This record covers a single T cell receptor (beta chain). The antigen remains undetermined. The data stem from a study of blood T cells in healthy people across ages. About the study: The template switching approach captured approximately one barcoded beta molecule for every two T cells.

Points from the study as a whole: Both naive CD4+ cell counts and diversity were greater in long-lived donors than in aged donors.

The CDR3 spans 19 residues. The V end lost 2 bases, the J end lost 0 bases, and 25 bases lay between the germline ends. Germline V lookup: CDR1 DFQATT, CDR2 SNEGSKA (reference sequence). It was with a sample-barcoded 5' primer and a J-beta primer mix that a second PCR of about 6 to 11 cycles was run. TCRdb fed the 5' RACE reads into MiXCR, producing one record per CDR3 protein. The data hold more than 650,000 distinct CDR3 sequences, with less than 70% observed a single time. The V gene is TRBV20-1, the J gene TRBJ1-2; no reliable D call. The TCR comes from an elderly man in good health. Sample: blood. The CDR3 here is CSARPPRSLGTPANYGYTF. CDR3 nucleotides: TGCAGTGCTAGACCCCCCAGGAGCCTGGGAACGCCGGCTAACTATGGCTACACCTTC.